This T cell receptor (beta chain) emerged from a study of blood T cell repertoires in COVID-19. The CDR3 runs 16 residues. The germline gives CDR1 KGHSH, CDR2 LQKENI. The V gene end was trimmed by 3 bases and the J gene end by 0 bases; junction bases not matched to a gene: 5. Repertoires were generated with immunoSEQ multiplex PCR, while TCRdb's copy carries only in-frame clones and drops some. The sample carries roughly 120,000 clones, 60% to 80% recorded once. Sequences were obtained from peripheral blood. The chain has TRBV18 and TRBJ1-1; 9 bases align to TRBD1. The source of this sequence is a woman of 80 years or more with active or convalescent COVID-19. CDR3 loop: CASSPGQGNVNTEAFF. CDR3 DNA: TGTGCCAGCTCACCTGGACAGGGGAATGTGAACACTGAAGCTTTCTTT.